Shown below are 29 T cell receptor beta chains from a single sample sequenced in a study of T cells in Graves' hyperthyroidism and ophthalmopathy. The CDR3 regions of TCR beta were amplified from RNA transcripts. Researchers ran a first-round RT-PCR on the TCR CDR3 using the HTBI primer set. Via MiXCR, TCRdb re-called the multiplex PCR reads, giving one row per CDR3 protein. Here the sample spans hundreds of thousands of distinct CDR3 sequences, less than 20% being singletons. Sequenced input: blood. These TCRs come from a man aged 50-59 years with Graves' ophthalmopathy.

This clonotype was recorded many times. V and J are TRBV20-1 and TRBJ2-3, with D hard to call. This CDR3 spans 14 amino acids. Trimming removed 5 bases from V and 2 bases from J, with 14 bases in between. Germline CDR1 and CDR2: DFQATT and SNEGSKA (reference sequence). CDR3 bases: TGCAGTGCTCCTGGACCAGGAAACACAGATACGCAGTATTTT. Its protein is CSAPGPGNTDTQYF.

There are a few counts of this clonotype. The chain employs TRBV9 and TRBJ2-3; D not resolved. CDR3 size: 16 residues. V was shortened by 1 base and J by 0 bases, with 12 bases between the two germline ends. The germline gives CDR1 SGDLS, CDR2 YYNGEE. CDR3 sequence reads: CASSVSTQISTDTQYF. The DNA for the CDR3 is TGTGCCAGCAGCGTAAGCACCCAGATAAGCACAGATACGCAGTATTTT.

The chain couples TRBV6-2 or TRBV6-3 to TRBJ2-1; D possibly matches TRBD1 or TRBD2 (6 bases each). The ends were cut back, 3 bases at V and 6 bases at J, with 12 bases in the middle. Germline CDR1 and CDR2: MNHEY and SVGEGT. This CDR3 has 14 residues. CDR3 DNA: TGTGCCAGCAGTTATAATCGGGGGCTCAATGAGCAGTTCTTC. It translates to CASSYNRGLNEQFF.

The chain combines TRBV7-8 with TRBJ2-3; tentative D call: TRBD2 (6 bases). Germline assignment: CDR1 SGHVS and CDR2 FQNEAQ. CDR3 size: 15 residues. V was trimmed by 5 bases and J by 2 bases, leaving 14 bases between them. The DNA for the CDR3 is TGTGCCAGCAGCCCGGGGGAGCGGCTCACAGATACGCAGTATTTT. It encodes CASSPGERLTDTQYF. The complete variable domain, with remaining parts taken from reference TRBV7-8 and TRBJ2-3, reads GAGVSQSPRYKVAKRGQDVALRCDPISGHVSLFWYQQALGQGPEFLTYFQNEAQLDKSGLPSDRFFAERPEGSVSTLKIQRTQQEDSAVYLCASSPGERLTDTQYFGPGTRLTVL.

This clonotype was observed a few times. J is TRBJ2-7 and V is TRBV25-1; the D is unclear. CDR1 is MGHDK, CDR2 SYGVNS, per germline. The CDR3 sequence is 14 residues long. The V end was cut by 1 base, the J end by 0 bases, with 7 bases between. CDR3 bases: TGTGCCAGCAGTGAATTTCCTACCTCCTACGAGCAGTACTTC. Its translation is CASSEFPTSYEQYF.

The V and J genes are TRBV28 and TRBJ2-7; weak D call: TRBD1 (6 bases). CDR1 and CDR2 from the germline V gene are MDHEN and SYDVKM. V lost 7 bases to trimming and J lost 0 bases, with 16 bases between them. This CDR3 region has 15 residues. DNA of the CDR3: TGTGCCAGCAATTACAGGGTTGGGGCCTCCTACGAGCAGTACTTC. Translation gives CASNYRVGASYEQYF.

This sequence joins TRBV7-2 and TRBJ2-7; perhaps D is TRBD1 or TRBD2 (5 bases each). In germline, CDR1 is SGHTA, CDR2 FQGNSA. V lost 5 bases to trimming and J lost 0 bases, with 14 bases between them. This CDR3 has 15 residues. The CDR3 loop reads CASSPRGGRSYEQYF. The CDR3 DNA follows: TGTGCCAGCAGCCCGAGGGGTGGGCGCTCCTACGAGCAGTACTTC. Together with reference TRBV7-2 and TRBJ2-7, the CDR3 gives the full variable domain: GAGVSQSPSNKVTEKGKDVELRCDPISGHTALYWYRQSLGQGLEFLIYFQGNSAPDKSGLPSDRFSAERTGGSVSTLTIQRTQQEDSAVYLCASSPRGGRSYEQYFGPGTRLTVT.

Many counts were recorded for this clonotype. The chain recombines TRBV11-1 with TRBJ2-5; D is ambiguous. CDR1 and CDR2 from the germline V gene are SGHAT and FQDESV (reference sequence). The CDR3 is 15 amino acids. V lost 1 base, J lost 0 bases, and 9 bases lay in between. CDR3 protein: CASSLDSAYQETQYF. DNA of the CDR3: TGTGCCAGCAGCTTAGACAGCGCATACCAAGAGACCCAGTACTTC.

On this clonotype itself: A much larger clone lies one base from this, so it may be a read error. The chain carries TRBV7-9 and TRBJ2-1; D gene unclear. This CDR3 has 15 amino acids. Looked up from germline, CDR1 is SEHNR and CDR2 is FQNEAQ (reference sequence). The CDR3 loop reads CASSLYPLSCNEQFF. CDR3 nucleotide sequence: TGTGCCAGCAGCTTATACCCACTGTCCTGCAATGAGCAGTTCTTC.

The chain uses TRBV5-1 and TRBJ1-3; D unclear. The CDR3 extends over 15 amino acids. Trimming pared 2 bases from V and 4 bases from J, leaving 13 bases between. CDR1 and CDR2 (germline): SGHRS, YFSETQ. The CDR3 spells CASSLTGTVGNTIYF. CDR3 nucleotide sequence: TGCGCCAGCAGCTTAACGGGAACGGTCGGAAACACCATATATTTT.

V gene TRBV12-3 or TRBV12-4 combines with J gene TRBJ2-1, with D possibly called TRBD1 or TRBD2 (5 bases each). The CDR3 consists of 15 residues. Trimming shortened V by 5 bases and J by 4 bases, and 15 bases separated the two germline ends. Here the CDR3 DNA reads TGTGCCAGCAGTGGACCGGGACCCAAGTACAATGAGCAGTTCTTC. This encodes CASSGPGPKYNEQFF.

The rearrangement joins TRBV4-2 to TRBJ2-5; D gene unclear. Germline V gene lookup returns CDR1 LGHNA and CDR2 YNFKEQ. The CDR3 is made up of 15 amino acids. Trimming pared 0 bases from V and 7 bases from J, leaving 15 bases between. The CDR3 region is CASSQDRHSTSTQYF. CDR3 nucleotides: TGTGCCAGCAGCCAAGATAGGCACAGCACATCGACCCAGTACTTC.

Many counts were recorded for this clonotype. The chain combines TRBV20-1 with TRBJ1-1; D remains unclear. V was trimmed by 3 bases and J by 0 bases, leaving 11 bases between them. The CDR3 runs to 14 residues. Germline CDR1 reads DFQATT; CDR2 reads SNEGSKA (reference sequence). CDR3 DNA sequence: TGCAGTGCTAGTTGGCAGGCCATGAACACTGAAGCTTTCTTT. It encodes CSASWQAMNTEAFF.

The chain has TRBV20-1 and TRBJ2-1, with D unresolved. This CDR3 is built from 14 residues. The germline V gene encodes CDR1 DFQATT and CDR2 SNEGSKA (reference sequence). Deletions cut 6 bases from V and 7 bases from J, with 19 bases between. The CDR3 DNA reads TGCAGTGCCCCCCAGGAAGAGGAGTGGAATGAGCAGTTCTTC. Translating it yields CSAPQEEEWNEQFF.

The chain employs TRBV5-1 and TRBJ1-5, with TRBD1 matching 7 bases. The CDR3 consists of 14 residues. Per germline, CDR1 SGHRS and CDR2 YFSETQ. Trimming removed 8 bases from V and 2 bases from J; junction bases left unmatched: 7. The CDR3: CARKTGDGNQPQHF. For the CDR3, the DNA is TGCGCCAGAAAAACAGGGGATGGCAATCAGCCCCAGCATTTT.

This chain joins TRBV5-4 and TRBJ2-2; 8 bases align to TRBD2. V lost 4 bases to trimming and J lost 4 bases; unmatched junction nucleotides: 9. The CDR3 covers 16 residues. The germline gives CDR1 SGHNT, CDR2 YYREEE (reference sequence). The CDR3 nucleotides read TGTGCCAGCAGCGCCGACACTAGCGGACGCACCGGGGAGCTGTTTTTT. It translates to CASSADTSGRTGELFF. The complete variable domain, with remaining parts taken from reference TRBV5-4 and TRBJ2-2, reads ETGVTQSPTHLIKTRGQQVTLRCSSQSGHNTVSWYQQALGQGPQFIFQYYREEENGRGNFPPRFSGLQFPNYSSELNVNALELDDSALYLCASSADTSGRTGELFFGEGSRLTVL.

This chain connects TRBV6-9 to TRBJ2-1; possibly TRBD2 for D (5 bases). The germline V gene encodes CDR1 MNHGY and CDR2 SVAAGI. Trimming stripped 2 bases from V and 4 bases from J, with 12 bases between. The length of the CDR3 is 15 residues. The CDR3 nucleotides read TGTGCCAGCAGTTATCCCGGACTGGAATACAATGAGCAGTTCTTC. This encodes CASSYPGLEYNEQFF.

This clonotype was recorded at least ten times. V usage is TRBV28 and J usage is TRBJ2-1, with 16 bases lining up with TRBD2. The CDR3 loop spans 16 amino acids. Per the germline V gene, CDR1 is MDHEN and CDR2 is SYDVKM. V dropped 8 bases and J dropped 7; count of bases not matched to a gene: 8. The CDR3 DNA is TGTGCCAGCCTTTCGCCGGGACTAGCGGGAGGGAATGAGCAGTTCTTC. This translates into CASLSPGLAGGNEQFF.

Many counts were recorded for this clonotype. As DNA, the CDR3 is TGTGCCAGCAGTTACTCGAATAGGGGACCCTACGAGCAGTACTTC. Protein product: CASSYSNRGPYEQYF. J is TRBJ2-7 and V is TRBV6-5; the D gene could be TRBD1 or TRBD2 (5 bases each). The CDR3 extends over 15 amino acids. V was cut by 0 bases and J by 2 bases, with 11 bases left in between. Germline loops: CDR1 MNHEY, CDR2 SVGAGI.

On this clonotype itself: A much larger clone lies a single base off, so this may be a read error. V and J are TRBV4-1 and TRBJ2-3; 10 bases are a match to TRBD2. Germline V CDR1 and CDR2: MGHRA, YSYEKL. The CDR3 totals 14 residues. CDR3 DNA: TGCGCCAACAGCCGGCCTAGCGGGAGTGATACGCAGTATTTT. Encoded protein: CANSRPSGSDTQYF.

The chain has TRBV9 and TRBJ2-3; perhaps TRBD2 as D (5 bases). The germline V and J ends were trimmed by 0 bases and 2 bases, with 10 bases remaining between them. There are 15 residues in the CDR3. Germline V gene sequence: CDR1 SGDLS, CDR2 YYNGEE. This CDR3 is CASSVGRTLTDTQYF. The CDR3, as DNA: TGTGCCAGCAGCGTAGGCAGGACTCTCACAGATACGCAGTATTTT. Variable domain in full (rest from reference TRBV9 and TRBJ2-3): DSGVTQTPKHLITATGQRVTLRCSPRSGDLSVYWYQQSLDQGLQFLIQYYNGEERAKGNILERFSAQQFPDLHSELNLSSLELGDSALYFCASSVGRTLTDTQYFGPGTRLTVL.

J is TRBJ2-1 and V is TRBV6-5, with 8 bases matching TRBD1. The CDR3 consists of 17 residues. The V gene's germline CDR1 is MNHEY and CDR2 SVGAGI. The junction had 6 bases not matched to a gene; V was cut back by 2 bases and J by 0 bases. The CDR3 nucleotides are TGTGCCAGCAGTTACGCCGCCGGGACAGGCTCCTACAATGAGCAGTTCTTC. Its protein is CASSYAAGTGSYNEQFF.

This clonotype was seen many times. V usage is TRBV28 and J usage is TRBJ1-2, with 7 positions matching TRBD1. V was pared by 5 bases and J by 7 bases, with 10 bases of the junction left unmatched. Germline CDR1 is MDHEN and CDR2 is SYDVKM. This CDR3 is 14 amino acids long. The chain's CDR3 is CASSIRDRVGGYTF. The DNA for the CDR3 is TGTGCCAGCAGTATCCGAGACAGGGTCGGTGGCTACACCTTC.

Remarks on this clonotype: Since no conserved phenylalanine or tryptophan closes the CDR3, a read error is the likely cause. The genes are TRBV20-1 and TRBJ2-1, with a weak D call TRBD1 (6 bases). Deletions cut 6 bases from V and 5 bases from J, with 20 bases between. The CDR3 is 15 amino acids. Per the germline V gene, CDR1 is DFQATT and CDR2 is SNEGSKA (reference sequence). Written as DNA, the CDR3 is TGCAGTGCCTTCTTTTGGGACACGACAGACAATGAGCAGTTCTCC. Its translation is CSAFFWDTTDNEQFS.

This clonotype was picked up a small number of times. The V call is TRBV30, the J call TRBJ2-6, with D uncertain. V was pared by 3 bases and J by 3 bases, with 9 bases between. The germline V gene has CDR1 GTSNPN and CDR2 SVGIG (reference sequence). The CDR3 extends over 14 amino acids. The CDR3 DNA reads as TGTGCCTGGAGCGGTATTAGTGGGGCCAACGTCCTGACTTTC. It codes for CAWSGISGANVLTF.

The chain has TRBV2 and TRBJ2-3, with 7 bases aligning to TRBD2. The ends lost 10 bases at V and 2 bases at J; junction bases unmatched: 6. The CDR3 contains 13 residues. Germline V gene data show CDR1 as SNHLY and CDR2 as FYNNEI. The CDR3 here is CATGRDYTDTQYF. CDR3 DNA: TGTGCCACCGGCCGGGACTACACAGATACGCAGTATTTT.

Concerning this clonotype itself: Germline and junction disagree at one end, which may indicate a read error. The genes are TRBV5-1 and TRBJ1-1; 7 bases map to TRBD1. Germline CDR1 reads SGHRS; CDR2 reads YFSETQ. CDR3 size: 15 residues. The CDR3 loop reads CPSSLQGSMNTEAFF. In DNA form, the CDR3 reads TGCCCCAGCAGCTTACAGGGGTCCATGAACACTGAAGCTTTCTTT. Based on the CDR3 plus reference TRBV5-1 and TRBJ1-1, the full variable domain is KAGVTQTPRYLIKTRGQQVTLSCSPISGHRSVSWYQQTPGQGLQFLFEYFSETQRNKGNFPGRFSGRQFSNSRSEMNVSTLELGDSALYLCPSSLQGSMNTEAFFGQGTRLTVV.

This clonotype was detected ten times or more. V is TRBV28 and J is TRBJ2-1; 12 bases align to TRBD2. Trimming cost V 3 bases and J 3 bases; bases outside gene matches: 3. Germline V gene sequence: CDR1 MDHEN, CDR2 SYDVKM. The CDR3 has 16 residues. In DNA form, the CDR3 reads TGTGCCAGCAGTTTGGAGGGACTAGCGGGCTACAATGAGCAGTTCTTC. Translated: CASSLEGLAGYNEQFF.

In this sample, this clonotype turned up many times. V is TRBV27 and J is TRBJ2-7, with 7 bases that match TRBD1. Trimming took 3 bases from V and 4 from J; bases not matched to a gene: 9. Germline V gene lookup returns CDR1 MNHEY and CDR2 SMNVEV (reference sequence). There are 15 residues in the CDR3. CDR3 sequence reads: CASSFTGTAYYEQYF. In DNA, the CDR3 is TGTGCCAGCAGTTTTACCGGGACAGCTTATTACGAGCAGTACTTC.